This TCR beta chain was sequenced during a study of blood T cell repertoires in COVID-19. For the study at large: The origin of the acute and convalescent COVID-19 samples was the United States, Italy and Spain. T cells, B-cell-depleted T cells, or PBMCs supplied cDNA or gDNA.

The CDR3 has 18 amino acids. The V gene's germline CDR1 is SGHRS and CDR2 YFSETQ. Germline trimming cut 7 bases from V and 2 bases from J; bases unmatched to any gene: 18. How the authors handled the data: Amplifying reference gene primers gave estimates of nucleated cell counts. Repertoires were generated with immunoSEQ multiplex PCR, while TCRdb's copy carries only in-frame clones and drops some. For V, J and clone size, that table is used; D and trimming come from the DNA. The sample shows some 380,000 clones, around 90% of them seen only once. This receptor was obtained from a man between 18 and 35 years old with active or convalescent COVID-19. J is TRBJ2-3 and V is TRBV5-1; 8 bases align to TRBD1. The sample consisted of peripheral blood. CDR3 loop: CASSRQGTMTTLTDTQYF. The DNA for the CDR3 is TGCGCCAGCTCCCGACAGGGGACCATGACTACCCTCACAGATACGCAGTATTTT.